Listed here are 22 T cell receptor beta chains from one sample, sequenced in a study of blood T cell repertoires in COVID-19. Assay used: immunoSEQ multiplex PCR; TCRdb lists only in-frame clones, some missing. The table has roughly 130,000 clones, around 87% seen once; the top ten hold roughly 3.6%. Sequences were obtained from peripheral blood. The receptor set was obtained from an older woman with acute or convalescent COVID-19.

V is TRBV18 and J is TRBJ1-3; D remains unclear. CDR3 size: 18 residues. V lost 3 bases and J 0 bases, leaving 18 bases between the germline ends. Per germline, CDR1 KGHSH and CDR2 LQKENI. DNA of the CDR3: TGTGCCAGCTCACCGGTCGGGCCCGGGGTACCCTCTGGAAACACCATATATTTT. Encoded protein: CASSPVGPGVPSGNTIYF.

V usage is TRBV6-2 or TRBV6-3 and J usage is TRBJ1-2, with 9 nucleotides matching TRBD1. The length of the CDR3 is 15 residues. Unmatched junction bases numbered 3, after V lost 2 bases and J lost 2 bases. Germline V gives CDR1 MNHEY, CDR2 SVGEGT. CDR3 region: CASSYPTGGNYGYTF. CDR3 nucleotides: TGTGCCAGCAGTTACCCAACAGGGGGCAACTATGGCTACACCTTC.

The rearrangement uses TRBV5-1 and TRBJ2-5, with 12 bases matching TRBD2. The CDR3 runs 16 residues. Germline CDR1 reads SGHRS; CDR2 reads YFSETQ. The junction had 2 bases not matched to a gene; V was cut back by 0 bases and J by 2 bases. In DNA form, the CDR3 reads TGCGCCAGCAGCTTGGGAGGACTAGCGGGGCAAGAGACCCAGTACTTC. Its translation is CASSLGGLAGQETQYF.

The CDR3 nucleotides are TGTGCCATCAGTGAGGCCGGAGGGGTTAGCAATCAGCCCCAGCATTTT. Translation: CAISEAGGVSNQPQHF. This chain joins TRBV10-3 and TRBJ1-5; TRBD1 is a possible D gene (5 bases). Per germline, CDR1 ENHRY and CDR2 SYGVKD. V shed 2 bases and J shed 0 bases, with 11 bases lying between them. This CDR3 is built from 16 residues.

The CDR3 DNA follows: TGTGCCAGCAGCCAAGAGACCGGGGATCAGCCCCAGCATTTT. Its protein is CASSQETGDQPQHF. The chain links TRBV4-2 to TRBJ1-5; D gene unclear. This CDR3 has 14 residues. V lost 0 bases, J lost 5 bases, and 8 bases lay in between. Germline values: CDR1 LGHNA, CDR2 YNFKEQ.

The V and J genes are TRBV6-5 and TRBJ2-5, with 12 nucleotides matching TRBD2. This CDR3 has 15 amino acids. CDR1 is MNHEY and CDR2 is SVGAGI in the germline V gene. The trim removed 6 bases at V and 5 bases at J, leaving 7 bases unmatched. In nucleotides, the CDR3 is TGTGCCAGCAGGATACTAGCGGGAGGCGGTGAGACCCAGTACTTC. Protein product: CASRILAGGGETQYF.

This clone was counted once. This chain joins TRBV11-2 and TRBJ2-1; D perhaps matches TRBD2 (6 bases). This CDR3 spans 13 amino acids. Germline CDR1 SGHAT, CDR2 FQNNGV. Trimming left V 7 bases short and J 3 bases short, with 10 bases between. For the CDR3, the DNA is TGTGCCAGCACCCACGGGGGCTACAATGAGCAGTTCTTC. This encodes CASTHGGYNEQFF. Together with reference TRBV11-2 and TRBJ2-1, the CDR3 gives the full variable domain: EAGVAQSPRYKIIEKRQSVAFWCNPISGHATLYWYQQILGQGPKLLIQFQNNGVVDDSQLPKDRFSAERLKGVDSTLKIQPAKLEDSAVYLCASTHGGYNEQFFGPGTRLTVL.

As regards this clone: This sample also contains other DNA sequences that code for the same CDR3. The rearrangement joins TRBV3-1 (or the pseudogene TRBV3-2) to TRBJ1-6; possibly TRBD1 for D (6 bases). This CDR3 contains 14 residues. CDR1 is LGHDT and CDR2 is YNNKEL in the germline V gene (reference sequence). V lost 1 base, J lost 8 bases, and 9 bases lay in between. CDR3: CASSQVTGYSPLHF. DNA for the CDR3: TGTGCCAGCAGCCAAGTTACAGGGTATTCACCCCTCCACTTT.

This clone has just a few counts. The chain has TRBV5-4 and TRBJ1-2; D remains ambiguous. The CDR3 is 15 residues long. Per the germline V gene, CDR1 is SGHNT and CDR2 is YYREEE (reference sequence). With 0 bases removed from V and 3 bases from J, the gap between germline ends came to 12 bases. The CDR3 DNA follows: TGTGCCAGCAGCTTGGAAACCGTAGAGGACTATGGCTACACCTTC. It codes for CASSLETVEDYGYTF.

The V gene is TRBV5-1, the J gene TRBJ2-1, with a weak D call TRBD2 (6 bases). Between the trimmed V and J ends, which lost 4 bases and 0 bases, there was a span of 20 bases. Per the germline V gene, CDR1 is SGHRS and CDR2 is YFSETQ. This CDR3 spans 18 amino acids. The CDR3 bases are TGCGCCAGCAGCATATCCCTTTTCGGGGGAAGCTCCTACAATGAGCAGTTCTTC. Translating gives CASSISLFGGSSYNEQFF.

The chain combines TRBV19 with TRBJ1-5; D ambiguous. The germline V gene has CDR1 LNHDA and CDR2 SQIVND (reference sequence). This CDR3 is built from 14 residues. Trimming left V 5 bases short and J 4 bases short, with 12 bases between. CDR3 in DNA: TGTGCCAGTAGTGCATCGCGACTGAATCAGCCCCAGCATTTT. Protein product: CASSASRLNQPQHF.

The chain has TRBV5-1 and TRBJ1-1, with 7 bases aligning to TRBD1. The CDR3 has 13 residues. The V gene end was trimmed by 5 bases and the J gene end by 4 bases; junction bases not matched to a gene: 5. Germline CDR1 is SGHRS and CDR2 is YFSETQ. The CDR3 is CASRRQGGTEAFF. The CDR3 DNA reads TGCGCCAGCAGGCGACAGGGTGGCACTGAAGCTTTCTTT.

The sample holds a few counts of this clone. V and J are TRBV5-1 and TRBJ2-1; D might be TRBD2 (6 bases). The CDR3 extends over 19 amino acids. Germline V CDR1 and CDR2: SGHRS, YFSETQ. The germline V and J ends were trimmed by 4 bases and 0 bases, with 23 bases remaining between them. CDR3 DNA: TGCGCCAGCAGCCCCCAAGCGGGCAATATTCGTTTCTCCTACAATGAGCAGTTCTTC. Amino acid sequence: CASSPQAGNIRFSYNEQFF.

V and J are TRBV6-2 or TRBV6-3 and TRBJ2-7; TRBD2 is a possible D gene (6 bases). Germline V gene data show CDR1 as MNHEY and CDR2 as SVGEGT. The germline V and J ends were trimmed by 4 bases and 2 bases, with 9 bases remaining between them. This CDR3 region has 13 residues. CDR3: CASSLGLPYEQYV. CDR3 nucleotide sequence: TGTGCCAGCAGTTTGGGACTGCCCTACGAGCAGTACGTC.

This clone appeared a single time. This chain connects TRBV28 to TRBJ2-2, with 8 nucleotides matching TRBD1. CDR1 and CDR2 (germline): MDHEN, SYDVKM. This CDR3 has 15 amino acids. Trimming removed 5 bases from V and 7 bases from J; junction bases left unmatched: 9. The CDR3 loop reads CASSATTGEDGELFF. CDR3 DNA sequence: TGTGCCAGCAGTGCTACGACAGGGGAGGACGGGGAGCTGTTTTTT.

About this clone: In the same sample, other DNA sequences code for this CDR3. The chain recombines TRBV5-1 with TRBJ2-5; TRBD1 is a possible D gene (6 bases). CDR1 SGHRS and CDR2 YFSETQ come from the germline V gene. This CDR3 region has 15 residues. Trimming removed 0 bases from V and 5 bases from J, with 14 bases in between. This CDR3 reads CASSLEGRGWETQYF. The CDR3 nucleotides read TGCGCCAGCAGCTTGGAAGGCAGGGGCTGGGAGACCCAGTACTTC.

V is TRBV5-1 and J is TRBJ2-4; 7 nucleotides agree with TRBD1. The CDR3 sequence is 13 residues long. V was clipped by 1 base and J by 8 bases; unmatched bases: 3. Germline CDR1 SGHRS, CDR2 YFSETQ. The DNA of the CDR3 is TGCGCCAGCAGCTTGTCGCAGGGGGACATTCAGTACTTC. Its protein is CASSLSQGDIQYF.

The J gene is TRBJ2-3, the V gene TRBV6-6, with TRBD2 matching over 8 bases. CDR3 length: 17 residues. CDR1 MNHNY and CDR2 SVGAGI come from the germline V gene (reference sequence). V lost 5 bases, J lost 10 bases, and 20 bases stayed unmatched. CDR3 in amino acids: CASSPRVTGGLRVAQYF. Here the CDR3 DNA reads TGTGCCAGCAGTCCACGGGTGACGGGAGGGCTTCGTGTCGCGCAGTATTTT.

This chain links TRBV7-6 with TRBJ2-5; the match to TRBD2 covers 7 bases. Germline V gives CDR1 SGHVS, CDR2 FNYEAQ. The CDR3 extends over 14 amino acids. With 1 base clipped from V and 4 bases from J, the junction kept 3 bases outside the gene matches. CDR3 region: CASSLGTRGETQYF. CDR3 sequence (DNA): TGTGCCAGCAGCTTAGGGACTAGGGGAGAGACCCAGTACTTC. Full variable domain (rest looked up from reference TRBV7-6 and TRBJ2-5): GAGVSQSPRYKVTKRGQDVALRCDPISGHVSLYWYRQALGQGPEFLTYFNYEAQQDKSGLPNDRFSAERPEGSISTLTIQRTEQRDSAMYRCASSLGTRGETQYFGPGTRLLVL.

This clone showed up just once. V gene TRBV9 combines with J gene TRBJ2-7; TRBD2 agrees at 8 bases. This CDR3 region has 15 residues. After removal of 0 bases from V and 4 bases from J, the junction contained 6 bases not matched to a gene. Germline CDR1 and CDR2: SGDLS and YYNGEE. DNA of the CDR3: TGTGCCAGCAGCGTAGTTCCAGCGGGGGTGTACGAGCAGTACTTC. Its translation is CASSVVPAGVYEQYF.

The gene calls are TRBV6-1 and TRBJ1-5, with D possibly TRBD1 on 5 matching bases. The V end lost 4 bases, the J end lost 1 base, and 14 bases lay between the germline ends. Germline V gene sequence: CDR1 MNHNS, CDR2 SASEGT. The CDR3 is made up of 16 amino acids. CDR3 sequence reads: CASSAGGQGSNQPQHF. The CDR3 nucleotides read TGTGCCAGCAGTGCGGGTGGGCAGGGAAGCAATCAGCCCCAGCATTTT.

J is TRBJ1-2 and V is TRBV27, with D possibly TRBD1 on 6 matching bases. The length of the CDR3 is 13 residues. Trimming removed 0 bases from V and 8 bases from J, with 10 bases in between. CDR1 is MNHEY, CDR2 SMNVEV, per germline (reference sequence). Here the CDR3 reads CASSLSGTRGYTF. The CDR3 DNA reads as TGTGCCAGCAGTTTATCGGGGACAAGGGGCTACACCTTC.